Below are 20 T cell receptor beta chains sequenced from a single sample in a study of OX40 agonist ivuxolimab in advanced cancers. Sequenced by immunoSEQ multiplex PCR; TCRdb stores in-frame clones only, minus some. The repertoire holds about 31,000 clones, with approximately 91% as singletons. Sequencing used CD4+ or CD8+ T cells sorted from blood, obtained in a trial of the OX40 agonist ivuxolimab. These receptors came from an adult with an advanced solid tumor such as melanoma, head and neck, liver or kidney cancer.

The chain combines TRBV6-4 with TRBJ2-7; possibly TRBD1 or TRBD2 for D (6 bases each). The CDR3 has 15 residues. Trimming shortened V by 9 bases and J by 3 bases, and 21 bases separated the two germline ends. CDR1 and CDR2 from the germline V gene are MRHNA and SNTAGT. CDR3 residues: CASPPPEGVLYEQYF. For the CDR3, the DNA is TGTGCCAGTCCCCCGCCGGAGGGGGTTCTCTACGAGCAGTACTTC.

This chain links TRBV28 with TRBJ2-5; possibly TRBD2 for D (6 bases). Germline V gene lookup returns CDR1 MDHEN and CDR2 SYDVKM. This CDR3 is built from 17 residues. The ends were cut back, 4 bases at V and 5 bases at J, with 23 bases in the middle. The CDR3 DNA reads as TGTGCCAGCAGTTCCGTAACGGAGGGTCGCGACGGGGAGACCCAGTACTTC. It is translated as CASSSVTEGRDGETQYF.

This clone was seen a single time. The V gene is TRBV19, the J gene TRBJ2-1, with a possible D match to TRBD2 (6 bases). The germline V gene has CDR1 LNHDA and CDR2 SQIVND (reference sequence). Trimming took off 1 base at V and 6 bases at J, with 7 bases between the two ends. The CDR3 runs 13 residues. CDR3 sequence (DNA): TGTGCCAGTAGTATAGGACTAGTCAATGAGCAGTTCTTC. Its protein product is CASSIGLVNEQFF.

The table lists this clone with a few counts. The V gene is TRBV19, the J gene TRBJ2-7, with TRBD1 matching 7 bases. The CDR3 extends over 13 amino acids. J lost 6 bases, V lost 5 bases, and 7 bases had no gene match. The V gene's germline CDR1 is LNHDA and CDR2 SQIVND (reference sequence). The CDR3 loop is CASSPTTGPEQYF. The CDR3 bases are TGTGCCAGTAGTCCCACGACAGGGCCCGAGCAGTACTTC.

The chain joins TRBV4-1 to TRBJ1-6; the D gene is possibly TRBD1 (6 bases). The CDR3 runs to 18 residues. The V and J ends lost 5 bases and 0 bases respectively, with 17 bases between them. Per the germline V gene, CDR1 is MGHRA and CDR2 is YSYEKL. The chain's CDR3 is CASSLYPTGSSYNSPLHF. The CDR3 DNA reads as TGCGCCAGCAGCTTATATCCTACAGGGAGCTCCTATAATTCACCCCTCCACTTT.

The chain carries TRBV27 and TRBJ2-3; 9 positions agree with TRBD1. The CDR3 is made up of 15 amino acids. V gave up 6 bases and J gave up 5 bases; unmatched junction bases: 9. The V gene's germline CDR1 is MNHEY and CDR2 SMNVEV (reference sequence). The DNA for the CDR3 is TGTGCCAGCAGAATCGGGACAGGGTTGGGAGATACGCAGTATTTT. Translating gives CASRIGTGLGDTQYF.

J is TRBJ2-3 and V is TRBV7-2; 9 bases align to TRBD1. This CDR3 contains 14 residues. The V segment lost 4 bases and the J segment 4 bases; nucleotides outside the gene matches: 3. Germline-derived CDR1 and CDR2 are SGHTA and FQGNSA. CDR3 nucleotide sequence: TGTGCCAGCAGCTCTACAGGGGGCGCAGATACGCAGTATTTT. Its protein product is CASSSTGGADTQYF.

The chain carries TRBV20-1 and TRBJ2-2; D not resolved. The CDR3 has 11 residues. With 5 bases removed from V and 7 bases from J, the gap between germline ends came to 8 bases. Germline CDR1 reads DFQATT; CDR2 reads SNEGSKA (reference sequence). The CDR3, as DNA: TGCAGTGCTCGCCCCCGCGGGGAGCTGTTTTTT. Encoded protein: CSARPRGELFF.

This rearrangement joins TRBV7-9 to TRBJ1-1; no firm D call. In germline, CDR1 is SEHNR, CDR2 FQNEAQ (reference sequence). Trimming removed 3 bases at V and 14 bases at J, with 16 bases between. The CDR3 loop spans 12 amino acids. The CDR3 DNA is TGTGCCAGCAGCTTGAGCCCTGGTGAATACTTCTTT. It specifies CASSLSPGEYFF.

This clone was seen only a few times. This chain joins TRBV6-1 and TRBJ2-1; D is undetermined. With 1 base removed from V and 3 bases from J, the gap between germline ends came to 10 bases. The CDR3 runs 15 residues. The germline V gene encodes CDR1 MNHNS and CDR2 SASEGT. DNA of the CDR3: TGTGCCAGCAGTGAAGGGCAGGAGAACTACAATGAGCAGTTCTTC. This translates into CASSEGQENYNEQFF.

The V and J genes are TRBV19 and TRBJ2-1; 11 bases are a match to TRBD2. CDR1 and CDR2 from the germline V gene are LNHDA and SQIVND (reference sequence). Unmatched junction bases numbered 5, after V lost 3 bases and J lost 7 bases. The CDR3 is 15 residues long. The CDR3 protein is CASSMVAGGPNEQFF. Written as DNA, the CDR3 is TGTGCCAGTAGTATGGTAGCGGGAGGGCCAAATGAGCAGTTCTTC.

The genes are TRBV4-2 and TRBJ2-3; maybe TRBD2 (6 bases). This CDR3 has 18 amino acids. Deletions cut 3 bases from V and 0 bases from J, with 19 bases between. Germline V gives CDR1 LGHNA, CDR2 YNFKEQ. Written as DNA, the CDR3 is TGTGCCAGCAGCCATTCAGGACTATTTGAGGCCAGCACAGATACGCAGTATTTT. Translation gives CASSHSGLFEASTDTQYF.

The chain carries TRBV6-5 and TRBJ2-7; possible D gene TRBD2, 5 bases. The V end lost 0 bases, the J end lost 6 bases, and 15 bases lay between the germline ends. Germline V CDR1 and CDR2: MNHEY, SVGAGI. This CDR3 comprises 15 residues. In DNA, the CDR3 is TGTGCCAGCAGTTACTCGACGGACCCCCGGGGCGAGCAGTACTTC. Residues: CASSYSTDPRGEQYF.

This clone has only a few counts. The V gene is TRBV6-4, the J gene TRBJ2-2; possibly TRBD1 or TRBD2 for D (5 bases each). Germline loops: CDR1 MRHNA, CDR2 SNTAGT. The CDR3 has 15 residues. Trimming stripped 0 bases from V and 2 bases from J, with 7 bases between. CDR3 in DNA: TGTGCCAGCAGTGACTCGAGGGACAACACCGGGGAGCTGTTTTTT. This encodes CASSDSRDNTGELFF.

The chain carries TRBV18 and TRBJ2-3; 10 nucleotides line up with TRBD2. V lost 4 bases, J lost 0 bases, and 1 base stayed unmatched. Germline lookup yields CDR1 KGHSH and CDR2 LQKENI. CDR3 length: 15 residues. This CDR3 reads CASSRTSGSTDTQYF. The CDR3 region has the DNA TGTGCCAGCTCACGGACTAGCGGAAGCACAGATACGCAGTATTTT.

J is TRBJ2-1 and V is TRBV7-3; 8 bases agree with TRBD1. Per the germline V gene, CDR1 is SGHTA and CDR2 is FQGTGA. The junction had 12 bases not matched to a gene; V was cut back by 5 bases and J by 9 bases. The CDR3 is 15 residues long. CDR3 amino acids: CASSTSGTGFTEQFF. The CDR3 DNA reads TGTGCCAGCAGCACTTCCGGGACAGGCTTTACTGAGCAGTTCTTC.

This chain uses TRBV4-1 with TRBJ2-7; no definite D call. Per germline, CDR1 MGHRA and CDR2 YSYEKL. The CDR3 extends over 17 amino acids. Trimming removed 0 bases at V and 1 base at J, with 16 bases between. The CDR3 spells CASSQETGPRISYEQYF. CDR3 DNA: TGCGCCAGCAGCCAAGAGACTGGGCCGAGAATTTCCTACGAGCAGTACTTC.

The sample holds one count of this clone. The chain couples TRBV28 to TRBJ1-2, with D perhaps matching TRBD1 (6 bases). CDR1 and CDR2 (germline): MDHEN, SYDVKM. The V gene lost 4 bases and the J gene lost 4 bases, with 19 bases spanning the gap. This CDR3 has 16 residues. The CDR3: CASSSPRGAPLYGYTF. CDR3 nucleotides: TGTGCCAGCAGTTCCCCCCGGGGGGCACCACTCTATGGCTACACCTTC.

The V gene is TRBV7-3, the J gene TRBJ1-1; the D gene is possibly TRBD1 (6 bases). The germline CDR1 and CDR2 sequences are SGHTA and FQGTGA. The length of the CDR3 is 15 residues. Trimming took 6 bases from V and 5 from J, leaving 19 bases between them. CDR3 in amino acids: CASSQSTIGGTEAFF. The CDR3 DNA sequence: TGTGCCAGCAGTCAATCTACCATAGGGGGTACTGAAGCTTTCTTT.

In its sample, this clone was seen many times. This chain joins TRBV7-9 and TRBJ2-1, with TRBD1 as a possible D gene (6 bases). The germline V gene encodes CDR1 SEHNR and CDR2 FQNEAQ (reference sequence). V gave up 4 bases and J gave up 9 bases, with 10 bases separating them. This CDR3 contains 12 residues. The DNA for the CDR3 is TGTGCCAGCAGCTCCAACAGGGCTGAGCAGTTCTTC. This translates into CASSSNRAEQFF. Full variable domain (remainder filled in from reference TRBV7-9 and TRBJ2-1): DTGVSQNPRHKITKRGQNVTFRCDPISEHNRLYWYRQTLGQGPEFLTYFQNEAQLEKSRLLSDRFSAERPKGSFSTLEIQRTEQGDSAMYLCASSSNRAEQFFGPGTRLTVL.